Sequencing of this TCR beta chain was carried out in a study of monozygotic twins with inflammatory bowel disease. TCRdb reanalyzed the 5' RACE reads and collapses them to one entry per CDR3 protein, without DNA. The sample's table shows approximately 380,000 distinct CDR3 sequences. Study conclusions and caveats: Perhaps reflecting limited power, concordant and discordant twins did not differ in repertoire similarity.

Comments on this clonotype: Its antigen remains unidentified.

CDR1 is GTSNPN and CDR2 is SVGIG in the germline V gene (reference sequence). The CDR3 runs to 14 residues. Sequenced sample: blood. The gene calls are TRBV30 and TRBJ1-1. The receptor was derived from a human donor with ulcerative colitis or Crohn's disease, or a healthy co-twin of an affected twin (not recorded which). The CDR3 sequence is CAWSVWVQNTEAFF.